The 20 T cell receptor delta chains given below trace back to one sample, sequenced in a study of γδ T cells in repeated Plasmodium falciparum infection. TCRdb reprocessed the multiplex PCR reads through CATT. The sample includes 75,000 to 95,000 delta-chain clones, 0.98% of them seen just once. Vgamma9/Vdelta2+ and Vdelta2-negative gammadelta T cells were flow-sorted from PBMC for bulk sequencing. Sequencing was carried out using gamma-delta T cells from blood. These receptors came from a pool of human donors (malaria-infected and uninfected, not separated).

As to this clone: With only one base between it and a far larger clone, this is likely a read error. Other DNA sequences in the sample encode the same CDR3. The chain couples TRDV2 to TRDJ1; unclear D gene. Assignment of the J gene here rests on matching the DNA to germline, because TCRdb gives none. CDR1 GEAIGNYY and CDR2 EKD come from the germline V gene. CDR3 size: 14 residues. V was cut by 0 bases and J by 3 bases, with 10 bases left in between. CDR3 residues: CACDTVSASDKLIF. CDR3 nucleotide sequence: TGTGCCTGTGACACCGTCAGTGCCTCCGATAAACTCATCTTT.

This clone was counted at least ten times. CDR3: CACDTVKRDTHTDKLIF. The CDR3 nucleotides read TGTGCCTGTGACACCGTAAAAAGGGATACCCACACCGATAAACTCATCTTT. The chain recombines TRDV2 with TRDJ1; 7 bases map to TRDD3. The CDR3 totals 17 residues. Germline V gene data show CDR1 as GEAIGNYY and CDR2 as EKD. The V and J ends lost 0 bases and 0 bases, in that order; junction bases with no gene match: 9.

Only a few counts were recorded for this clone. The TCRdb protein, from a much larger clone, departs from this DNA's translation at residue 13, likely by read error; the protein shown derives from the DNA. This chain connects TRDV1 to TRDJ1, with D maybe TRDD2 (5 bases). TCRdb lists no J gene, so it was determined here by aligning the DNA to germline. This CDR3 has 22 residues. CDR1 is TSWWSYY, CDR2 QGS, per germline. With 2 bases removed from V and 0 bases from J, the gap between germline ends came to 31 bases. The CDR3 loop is CALGETGFPPTRRISYTDKLIF. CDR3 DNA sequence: TGTGCTCTTGGGGAAACCGGCTTCCCACCGACTAGGAGGATTTCGTACACCGATAAACTCATCTTT.

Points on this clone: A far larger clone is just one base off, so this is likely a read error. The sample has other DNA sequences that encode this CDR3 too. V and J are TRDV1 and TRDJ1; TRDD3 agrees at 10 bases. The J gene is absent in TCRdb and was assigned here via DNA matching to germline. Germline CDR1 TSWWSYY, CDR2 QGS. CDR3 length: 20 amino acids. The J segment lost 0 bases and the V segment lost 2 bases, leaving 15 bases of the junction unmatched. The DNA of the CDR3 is TGTGCTCTTGGGGAAGACCGTATCCTCCTTACTGGGGGATACACCGATAAACTCATCTTT. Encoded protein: CALGEDRILLTGGYTDKLIF.

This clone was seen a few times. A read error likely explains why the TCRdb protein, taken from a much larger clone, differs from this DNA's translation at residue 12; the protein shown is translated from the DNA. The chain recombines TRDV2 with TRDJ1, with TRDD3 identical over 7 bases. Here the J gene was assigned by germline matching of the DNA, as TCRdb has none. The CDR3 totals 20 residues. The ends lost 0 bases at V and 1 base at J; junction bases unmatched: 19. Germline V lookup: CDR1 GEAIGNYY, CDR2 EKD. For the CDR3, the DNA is TGTGCCTGTGACACCGAGGGGTCCAGGAACTGGAGGATACGCACCGATAAACTCATCTTT. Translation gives CACDTEGSRNWRIRTDKLIF.

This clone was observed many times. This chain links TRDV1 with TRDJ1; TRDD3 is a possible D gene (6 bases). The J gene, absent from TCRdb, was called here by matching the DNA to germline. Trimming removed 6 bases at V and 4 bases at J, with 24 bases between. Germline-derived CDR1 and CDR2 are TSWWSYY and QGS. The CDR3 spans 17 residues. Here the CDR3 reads CALGSAGSGIGVDKLIF. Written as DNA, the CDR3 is TGTGCTCTTGGCTCTGCCGGGTCTGGGATAGGAGTCGATAAACTCATCTTT.

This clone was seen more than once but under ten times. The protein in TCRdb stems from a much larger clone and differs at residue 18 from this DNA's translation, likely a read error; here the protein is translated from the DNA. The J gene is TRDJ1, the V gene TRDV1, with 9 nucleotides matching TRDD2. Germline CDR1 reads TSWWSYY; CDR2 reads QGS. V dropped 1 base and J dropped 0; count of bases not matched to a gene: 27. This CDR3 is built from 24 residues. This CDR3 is CALGEQGLPTLWDATGDDTDKLIF. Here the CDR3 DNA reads TGTGCTCTTGGGGAACAGGGCCTTCCTACGCTCTGGGATGCTACTGGGGACGACACCGATAAACTCATCTTT.

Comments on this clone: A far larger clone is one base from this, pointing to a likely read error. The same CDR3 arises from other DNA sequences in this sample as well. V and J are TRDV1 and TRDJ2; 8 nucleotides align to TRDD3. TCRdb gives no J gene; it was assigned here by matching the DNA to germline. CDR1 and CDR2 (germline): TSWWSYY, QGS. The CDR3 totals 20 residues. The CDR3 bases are TGTGCCCTTGGGGGCCACCGCTTCCAACTGGGGGGCCTTTTGACAGCACAACTCTTCTTT. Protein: CALGGHRFQLGGLLTAQLFF.

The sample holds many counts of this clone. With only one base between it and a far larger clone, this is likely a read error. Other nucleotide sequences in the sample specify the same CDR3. CDR3 amino acids: CACDRVNKLIF. In DNA, the CDR3 is TGTGCCTGTGACCGAGTCAACAAGCTCATCTTT. The J gene was not called, though the V gene is TRDV2. The CDR3 is 11 residues long. Germline values: CDR1 GEAIGNYY, CDR2 EKD.

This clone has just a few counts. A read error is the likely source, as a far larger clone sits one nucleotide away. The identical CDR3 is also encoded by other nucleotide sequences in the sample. As DNA, the CDR3 is TGTGCTCTTGGGGAGCGTCCTGGGGGATCACCGTACACCGATAAACTCATCTTT. It is translated as CALGERPGGSPYTDKLIF. V and J are TRDV1 and TRDJ1, with 9 bases that match TRDD3. The J gene, missing from TCRdb, was assigned here through DNA to germline matching. CDR1 and CDR2 from the germline V gene are TSWWSYY and QGS. The CDR3 spans 18 residues. V lost 3 bases to trimming and J lost 0 bases; unmatched junction nucleotides: 11.

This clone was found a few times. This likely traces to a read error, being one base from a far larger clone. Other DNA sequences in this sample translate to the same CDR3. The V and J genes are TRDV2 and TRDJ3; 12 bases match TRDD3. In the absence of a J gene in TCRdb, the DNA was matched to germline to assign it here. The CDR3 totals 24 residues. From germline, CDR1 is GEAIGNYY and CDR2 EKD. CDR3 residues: CACDTGSTTGGYRDWSWDTRQMFF. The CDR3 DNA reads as TGTGCATGTGACACCGGGTCTACTACTGGGGGATACCGTGATTGGTCCTGGGACACCCGACAGATGTTTTTC.

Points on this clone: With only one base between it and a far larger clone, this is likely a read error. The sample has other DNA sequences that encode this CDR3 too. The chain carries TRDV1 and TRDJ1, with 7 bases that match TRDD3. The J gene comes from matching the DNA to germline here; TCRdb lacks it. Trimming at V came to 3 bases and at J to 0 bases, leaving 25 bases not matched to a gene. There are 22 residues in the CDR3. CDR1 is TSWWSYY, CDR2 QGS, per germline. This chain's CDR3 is CALGEVPTGPLWGSPYTDKLIF. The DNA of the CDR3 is TGTGCTCTTGGGGAGGTCCCTACAGGACCCCTCTGGGGGTCTCCGTACACCGATAAACTCATCTTT.

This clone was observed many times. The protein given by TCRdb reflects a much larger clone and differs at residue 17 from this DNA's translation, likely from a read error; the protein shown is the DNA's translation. CDR3 nucleotides: TGTGCCTGTGACACCGGGGGGTACTGGGGGACCCCGGGGATCGATAAACCCATCTTT. Translation: CACDTGGYWGTPGIDKPIF. No J gene call was made, and the V gene is TRDV2; TRDD3, the table's D call, was not compared with the DNA. CDR1 and CDR2 (germline): GEAIGNYY, EKD. The CDR3 has 19 amino acids.

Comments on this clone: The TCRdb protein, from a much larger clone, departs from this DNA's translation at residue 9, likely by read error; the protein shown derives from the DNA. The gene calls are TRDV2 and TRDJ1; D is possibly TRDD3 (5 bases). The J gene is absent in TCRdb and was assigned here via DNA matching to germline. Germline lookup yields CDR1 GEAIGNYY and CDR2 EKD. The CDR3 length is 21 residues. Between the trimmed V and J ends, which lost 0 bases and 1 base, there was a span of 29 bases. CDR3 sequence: CACDTVLLEDKRGRSTDKLIF. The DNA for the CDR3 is TGTGCCTGTGACACCGTTCTACTGGAGGATAAAAGGGGTCGGAGCACCGATAAACTCATCTTT.

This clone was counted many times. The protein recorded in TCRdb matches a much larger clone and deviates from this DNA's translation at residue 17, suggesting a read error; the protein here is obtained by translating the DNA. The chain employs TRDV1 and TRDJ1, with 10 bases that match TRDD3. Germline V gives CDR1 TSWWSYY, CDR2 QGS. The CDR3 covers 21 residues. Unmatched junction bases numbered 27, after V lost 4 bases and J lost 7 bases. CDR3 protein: CALGARSPVWGRELGDRKLIF. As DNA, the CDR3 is TGTGCTCTTGGGGCGCGTTCCCCTGTTTGGGGCAGGGAACTGGGGGATCGTAAACTCATCTTT.

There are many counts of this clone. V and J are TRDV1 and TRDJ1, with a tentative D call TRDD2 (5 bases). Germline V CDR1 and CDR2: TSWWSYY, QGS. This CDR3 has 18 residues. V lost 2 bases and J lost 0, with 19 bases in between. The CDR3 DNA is TGTGCTCTTGGGGAAGGAAGGGTCCTAAGCGGGTACACCGATAAACTCATCTTT. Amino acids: CALGEGRVLSGYTDKLIF.

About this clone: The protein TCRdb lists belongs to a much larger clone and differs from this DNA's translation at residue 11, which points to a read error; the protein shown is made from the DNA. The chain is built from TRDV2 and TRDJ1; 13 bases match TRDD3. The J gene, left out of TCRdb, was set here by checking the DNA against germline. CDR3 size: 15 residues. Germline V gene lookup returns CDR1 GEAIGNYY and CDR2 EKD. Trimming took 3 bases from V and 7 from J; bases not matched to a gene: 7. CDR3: CACDQTGGYGGKLIF. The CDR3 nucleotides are TGTGCCTGTGACCAAACTGGGGGATACGGCGGTAAACTCATCTTT.

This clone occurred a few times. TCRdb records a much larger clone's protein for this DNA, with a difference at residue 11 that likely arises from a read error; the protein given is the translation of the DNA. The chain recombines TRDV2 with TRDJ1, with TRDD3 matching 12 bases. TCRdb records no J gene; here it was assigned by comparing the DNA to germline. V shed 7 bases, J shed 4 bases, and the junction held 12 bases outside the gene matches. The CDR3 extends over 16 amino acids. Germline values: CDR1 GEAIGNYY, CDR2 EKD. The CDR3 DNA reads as TGTGCCTGGGGATTCTCGTACTGGGGGATACACGATAAACTCATCTTT. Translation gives CAWGFSYWGIHDKLIF.

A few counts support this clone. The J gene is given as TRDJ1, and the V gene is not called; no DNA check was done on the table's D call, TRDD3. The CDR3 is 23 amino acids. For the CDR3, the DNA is TGTGCTCTTGGGGAAATGTCCACTTTGGTCTGGGGGATACTGGGAGCCCCCGCCGATAAACTCATCTTT. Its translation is CALGEMSTLVWGILGAPADKLIF.

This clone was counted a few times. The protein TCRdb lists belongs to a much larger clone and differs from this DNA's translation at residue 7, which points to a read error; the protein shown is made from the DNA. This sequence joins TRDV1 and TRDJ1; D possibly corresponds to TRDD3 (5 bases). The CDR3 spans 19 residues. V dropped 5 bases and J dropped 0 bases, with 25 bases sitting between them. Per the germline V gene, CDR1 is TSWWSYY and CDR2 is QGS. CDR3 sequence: CALGLYDKWRWAYTDKLIF. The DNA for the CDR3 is TGTGCTCTTGGGCTATACGATAAATGGCGTTGGGCCTACACCGATAAACTCATCTTT.